This TCR beta chain is from a study of T-cell memory formation after mild COVID-19 (dated by TCRdb to 2020 to 2023). Turning to the overall study: TCR sequence clusters from the two donors were largely donor specific. Longitudinal TCRalpha and TCRbeta repertoire sequencing tracked T-cell clones expanding and contracting after mild COVID-19 in a couple of donors. Two young, previously healthy adult volunteers made up the cohort, one male and one female.

The CDR3 sequence holds 12 residues, the cysteine and phenylalanine included. The read is trimmed to its CDR3 DNA, 36 bases read in frame from base 1. V has 10 bases trimmed and J has 8 bases trimmed; junction bases matching no gene number 5. CDR1 and CDR2 were assigned from the germline V gene as ENHRY and SYGVKD. This clonotype turned up a few times. The antigen this receptor binds is unknown. Base qualities are missing; no much larger clone stands one base away. The sequencing machine was an Illumina NovaSeq 6000. TCRalpha and TCRbeta cDNA libraries were constructed by 5'RACE with constant-segment primers, with sample barcodes and unique molecular identifiers being introduced. Trizol reagent was used to extract RNA from every sample. The libraries were amplified in two PCR steps, and the second step added a second sample barcode and Illumina TruSeq adapters. The libraries were sequenced on an Illumina NovaSeq using 2 x 150 bp paired-end reads. The authors processed their data as follows. Reads were demultiplexed and collapsed into UMI-guided consensus sequences with migec v1.2.7. Using mixcr v2.1.11, UMI consensuses were aligned to TRA and TRB V and J templates and then assembled into clonotypes. A clonotype was counted as expanded or contracted only when both edgeR and NoisET called the clonotype significant, with the noise models trained on biological replicates. For edgeR calls, the thresholds were a false discovery rate-adjusted p below 0.01 and a log2 fold-change of 1. As an exploratory analysis of dynamics, max-normalized trajectories of the 1000 most abundant clonotypes were examined with PCA combined with hierarchical clustering. The CD4 or CD8 phenotype of responding clones was assigned using the separately sequenced CD4+ and CD8+ repertoires. TCRdb trimmed public reads at Q25 via fastp, called clones via MiXCR and kept in-frame beta chains. Every entry covers one CDR3 protein and lists the most common genes and DNA from its rows. TCRdb's processing, not the authors', yielded these V and J calls. The sample profile shows under 300,000 distinct CDR3 sequences; around 8% of them were found once. The ten largest clones take up around a fifth of the sample.

Overall study results and their limits: SARS-CoV-2 specificity was not confirmed for the second-wave clones peaking on day 37. Some responding clones were detected in pre-infection memory, suggesting pre-existing cross-reactive memory T cells joined the SARS-CoV-2 response. Only a couple of mild cases were covered by the study, and larger cohorts that include severe cases with pre-infection samples were considered necessary. Contracting CD4+ clones turned up mainly in the CM and EM memory subsets, whereas EMRA was where CD8+ clones were enriched. Clones contracting from day 15 to 85 had balanced CD4/CD8 phenotypes, while a second wave expanding from day 15 to 37 was biased towards CD4+.

Ficoll-Paque density gradient centrifugation was the method used to isolate PBMCs. Sequencing input: PBMCs or a T cell subset sorted from them (not recorded which). The TCR comes from a man younger than 30 who had mild COVID-19 (a few samples of this study predate the infection). The sample titles of this study are shuffled in the database, so cell type and time point are left out; the donor was told from shared clones. Recombination connected TRBV10-3 to TRBJ2-1; 10 nucleotides in the junction match TRBD1. The nucleotide sequence reads as follows: TGTGCCACGGGACAGGGGAGCGATGAGCAGTTCTTC. It specifies CATGQGSDEQFF.